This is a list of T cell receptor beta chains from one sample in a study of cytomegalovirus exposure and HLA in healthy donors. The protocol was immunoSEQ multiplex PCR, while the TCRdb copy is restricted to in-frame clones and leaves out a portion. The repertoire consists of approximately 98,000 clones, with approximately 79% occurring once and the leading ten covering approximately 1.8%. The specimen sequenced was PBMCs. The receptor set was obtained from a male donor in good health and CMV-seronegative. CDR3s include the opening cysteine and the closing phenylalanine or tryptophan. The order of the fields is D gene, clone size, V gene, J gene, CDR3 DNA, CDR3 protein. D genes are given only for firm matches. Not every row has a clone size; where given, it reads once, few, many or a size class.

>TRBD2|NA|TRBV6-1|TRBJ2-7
TGTGCCAGCAGTGACCCGACTAGCGGGAGGATTTACGAGCAGTACTTC
CASSDPTSGRIYEQYF
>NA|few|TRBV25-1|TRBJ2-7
TGTGCCAGCAGTGATGCAGGGGGAGGATACGAGCAGTACTTC
CASSDAGGGYEQYF
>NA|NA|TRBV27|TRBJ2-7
TGTGCCAGCAGCCAGGGTTACAGGTACGAGCAGTACTTC
CASSQGYRYEQYF
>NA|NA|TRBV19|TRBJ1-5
TGTGCCAGTACTAATGCCAGGAAAGGCCAGCCCCAGCATTTT
CASTNARKGQPQHF
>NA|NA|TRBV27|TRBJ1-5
TGTGCCAGCAGTTTAGCCAGGGCTCGGCAGCCCCAGCATTTT
CASSLARARQPQHF
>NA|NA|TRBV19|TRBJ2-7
TGTGCCAGTAGTCCTCAGGCGCTCTCCTACGAGCAGTACTTC
CASSPQALSYEQYF
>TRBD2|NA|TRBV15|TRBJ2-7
TGTGCCACCAGCAGAGTTGGTAGCGGGACCTACGAGCAGTACTTC
CATSRVGSGTYEQYF
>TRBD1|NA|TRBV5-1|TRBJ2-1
TGCGCCAGCAGCTTGGTACTGGGACAGGGGAAGAACAATGAGCAGTTCTTC
CASSLVLGQGKNNEQFF
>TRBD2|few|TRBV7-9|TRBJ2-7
TGTGCCAGCAGCCCTGACGGGACTAGCTCTCACGAGCAGTACTTC
CASSPDGTSSHEQYF
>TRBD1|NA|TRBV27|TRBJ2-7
TGTGCCAGCAGTTTATCGGGACAGATAGCGTACGAGCAGTACTTC
CASSLSGQIAYEQYF
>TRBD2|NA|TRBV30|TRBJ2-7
TGTGCCTGGAGTGTGTCGAGGGGGACTAGCGGGGGGTACGAGCGGTACTTC
CAWSVSRGTSGGYERYF
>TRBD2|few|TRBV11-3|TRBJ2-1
TGTGCCAGCAGCTTAGGGTCTAGGGCGGGAGTGAGCAATGAGCAGTTCTTC
CASSLGSRAGVSNEQFF
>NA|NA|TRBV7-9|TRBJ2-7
TGTTCCAGCAGTCGGGGAGGAGGCGAGCAGTACTTC
CSSSRGGGEQYF
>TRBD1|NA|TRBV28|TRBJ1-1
TGTGCCAGCAGCCCGGGACAGGGGTTTACCCGCTTT
CASSPGQGFTRF
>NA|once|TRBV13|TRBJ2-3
TGTGCCAGCAGTTATGACAGTCCAGATACGCAGTATTTT
CASSYDSPDTQYF
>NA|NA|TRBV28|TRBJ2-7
TGTGCCAGCAGTTTAGGCGGCGGGGCGGACTACGAGCAGTACTTC
CASSLGGGADYEQYF
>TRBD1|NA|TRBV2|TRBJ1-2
TGTGCCAGTAGGGGGACAGGGATTTGCGGCTACACCTTC
CASRGTGICGYTF
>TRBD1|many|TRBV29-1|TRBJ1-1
TGCAGCGTTGGGACAGGGGGGATCAACACTGAAGCTTTCTTT
CSVGTGGINTEAFF
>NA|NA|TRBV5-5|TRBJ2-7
TGTGCCAGCAGCTTGGAAGTTGGCGGTTTCTACGAGCAGTACTTC
CASSLEVGGFYEQYF
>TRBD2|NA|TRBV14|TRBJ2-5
TGTGCCAGCAGCCCCCAACTAGCGGGATTGTTGGAGACCCAGTACTTC
CASSPQLAGLLETQYF
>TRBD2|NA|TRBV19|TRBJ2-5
TGTGCCAGTAGTATCTCTAGCGGGAGAGTAGAGACCCAGTACTTC
CASSISSGRVETQYF
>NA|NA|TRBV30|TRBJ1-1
TGTGCCTGGAGTGTACTTGATCGGGGTGAAGCTTTCTTT
CAWSVLDRGEAFF
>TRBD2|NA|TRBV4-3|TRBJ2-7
TGCGCCAGCAGCCAAGATCTTCGCGGGGGAACCTACGAGCAGTACTTC
CASSQDLRGGTYEQYF
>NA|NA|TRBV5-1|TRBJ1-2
TGCGCCAGCAGCCCTGCCGGGCCGCGGGACTATGGCTACACCTTC
CASSPAGPRDYGYTF
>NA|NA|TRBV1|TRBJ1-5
TGCACCAGCAGCCAAGATGGTCTGGGGGGTCAGCAGCCCCAGCATTTT
CTSSQDGLGGQQPQHF
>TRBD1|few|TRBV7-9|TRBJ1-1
TGTGCCAGCAGCTTTAACAGGGGGGAGACTGAAGCTTTCTTT
CASSFNRGETEAFF
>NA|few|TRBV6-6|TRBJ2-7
TGTGCCAGCAGTTACTCGAACATCTACGAGCAGTACTTC
CASSYSNIYEQYF
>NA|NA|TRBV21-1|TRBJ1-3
TGTGCCAGCAGCAAAGGTGGAGAAAGCTCTGGAAACACCATATATTTT
CASSKGGESSGNTIYF
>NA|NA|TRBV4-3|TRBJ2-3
TGCGCCAGCAGCCAAGATCTTGATAGTAGTACAGATACGCAGTATTTT
CASSQDLDSSTDTQYF
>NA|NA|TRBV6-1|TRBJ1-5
TGTGCCAGCAGTGCAAACCAGGGGATTAGCAATCAGCCCCAGCATTTT
CASSANQGISNQPQHF
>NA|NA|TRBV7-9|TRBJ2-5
TGTGCCAGCAGCTCCACGGGTTTAGAGACCCAGTACTTC
CASSSTGLETQYF
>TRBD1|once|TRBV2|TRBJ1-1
TGTGCCAGCAGTGACGACAGGGGGCGCGCTGAAGCTTTCTTT
CASSDDRGRAEAFF